The 22 T cell receptor beta chains below were found in one sample sequenced in a study of regulatory T cells in long-lasting Graves disease. Both iRepertoire HTBI primers and Arm-PCR of CDR3 regions were used to build the TCR beta libraries. A single record per CDR3 protein comes from TCRdb applying MiXCR to the multiplex PCR reads. The sample shows more than 650,000 distinct CDR3 sequences, approximately 29% of them seen only once. Time point in this sample: persistent/refractory GD, antithyroid drugs over 5 years with positive TRAb. PBMCs were the source of the RNA used for TCR sequencing. Sequenced material: peripheral blood mononuclear cells (PBMCs), taken when the disease was refractory, from a patient treated with antithyroid drugs. These receptors were taken from a female donor with Graves disease.

The chain uses TRBV28 and TRBJ1-6, with D possibly being TRBD1 (6 bases). Germline loops: CDR1 MDHEN, CDR2 SYDVKM. CDR3 length equals 15 residues. Trimming took off 5 bases at V and 7 bases at J, with 15 bases between the two ends. The CDR3 loop is CASSPLGQTNSPLHF. The CDR3 nucleotides are TGTGCCAGCAGTCCCCTAGGACAGACAAATTCACCCCTCCACTTT.

Note on this clonotype: A much larger clone differs by one base, so this may be a read error. This chain connects TRBV7-9 to TRBJ1-2; no clear D gene. Trimming stripped 7 bases from V and 4 bases from J, with 13 bases between. This CDR3 contains 13 residues. Per germline, CDR1 SEHNR and CDR2 FQNEAQ (reference sequence). The CDR3 DNA sequence: TGTGCCAGCACCTCTGGAGGGTTCTATGGCTACACCTTC. Translating it yields CASTSGGFYGYTF.

The chain couples TRBV30 to TRBJ1-2; D is unclear. V lost 2 bases, J lost 4 bases, and 17 bases lay in between. Germline V gene lookup returns CDR1 GTSNPN and CDR2 SVGIG (reference sequence). CDR3 length: 15 residues. The DNA of the CDR3 is TGTGCCTGGAGTAGAAAGATCGGCCGGGGCTATGGCTACACCTTC. Translated: CAWSRKIGRGYGYTF.

The rearrangement uses TRBV11-2 and TRBJ2-2; TRBD1 matches 9 bases. The germline gives CDR1 SGHAT, CDR2 FQNNGV. The CDR3 has 15 amino acids. The V and J ends lost 7 bases and 4 bases, in that order; junction bases with no gene match: 7. The CDR3 DNA reads as TGTGCCAGCACCCCGGGACAGGGTAGCACCGGGGAGCTGTTTTTT. Translating it yields CASTPGQGSTGELFF.

This clonotype was observed many times. V gene TRBV11-2 combines with J gene TRBJ2-7; D gene ambiguous. Per germline, CDR1 SGHAT and CDR2 FQNNGV. The CDR3 sequence is 14 residues long. V shed 1 base and J shed 2 bases, with 9 bases lying between them. CDR3 in DNA: TGTGCCAGCAGCTTAGGGAAGGGCCCCTACGAGCAGTACTTC. As protein: CASSLGKGPYEQYF.

The chain joins TRBV7-9 to TRBJ1-1; no clear D gene. V lost 5 bases and J 8 bases, leaving 18 bases between the germline ends. From germline, CDR1 is SEHNR and CDR2 FQNEAQ (reference sequence). CDR3 size: 14 residues. DNA of the CDR3: TGTGCCAGCAGCGCGCGGACGGCGTCAAGCGAAGCTTTCTTT. Encoded protein: CASSARTASSEAFF. Variable domain in full (rest from reference TRBV7-9 and TRBJ1-1): DTGVSQNPRHKITKRGQNVTFRCDPISEHNRLYWYRQTLGQGPEFLTYFQNEAQLEKSRLLSDRFSAERPKGSFSTLEIQRTEQGDSAMYLCASSARTASSEAFFGQGTRLTVV.

V and J are TRBV6-1 and TRBJ1-1; TRBD1 aligns across 8 bases. After removal of 6 bases from V and 5 bases from J, the junction contained 8 bases not matched to a gene. Germline CDR1 and CDR2: MNHNS and SASEGT. The CDR3 runs to 14 residues. CDR3 sequence reads: CASSLTGVWTEAFF. In DNA, the CDR3 is TGTGCCAGCAGCTTGACAGGGGTTTGGACTGAAGCTTTCTTT.

The V gene is TRBV11-2, the J gene TRBJ1-6; D might be TRBD1 (6 bases). Germline lookup yields CDR1 SGHAT and CDR2 FQNNGV. The germline V and J ends were trimmed by 1 base and 10 bases, with 11 bases remaining between them. The CDR3 is 14 amino acids. CDR3: CASSLAGGSSPLHF. CDR3 nucleotides: TGTGCCAGCAGCTTAGCGGGGGGCAGCTCACCCCTCCACTTT.

The J gene is TRBJ1-1, the V gene TRBV20-1; D unclear. The CDR3 has 15 residues. V shed 0 bases and J shed 6 bases, with 17 bases lying between them. Germline V gene lookup returns CDR1 DFQATT and CDR2 SNEGSKA (reference sequence). CDR3 sequence (DNA): TGCAGTGCTAGAGATGACGGCAGGCCGTACTCTGAAGCTTTCTTT. This gives the protein CSARDDGRPYSEAFF.

This clonotype was picked up a small number of times. The genes are TRBV3-1 and TRBJ1-2, with D unclear. CDR3 size: 13 residues. V was shortened by 1 base and J by 8 bases, with 11 bases between the two germline ends. CDR1 and CDR2 from the germline V gene are LGHDT and YNNKEL (reference sequence). This chain's CDR3 is CASSQVPQQGYTF. DNA for the CDR3: TGTGCCAGCAGCCAAGTCCCGCAGCAAGGCTACACCTTC.

This clonotype showed up many times. The CDR3 loop is CASSTSSVPYGYTF. Written as DNA, the CDR3 is TGTGCCAGCAGTACCTCCTCAGTGCCCTATGGCTACACCTTC. This chain uses TRBV28 with TRBJ1-2; no clear D. From germline, CDR1 is MDHEN and CDR2 SYDVKM. The ends were cut back, 5 bases at V and 4 bases at J, with 14 bases in the middle. The CDR3 runs to 14 residues.

V is TRBV7-9 and J is TRBJ1-2; 9 nucleotides match TRBD1. There are 16 residues in the CDR3. From germline, CDR1 is SEHNR and CDR2 FQNEAQ (reference sequence). J lost 8 bases, V lost 4 bases, and 14 bases had no gene match. Written as DNA, the CDR3 is TGTGCCAGCAGCTCATCTTCCGGGACAGGGACGTACGGCTACACCTTC. It is translated as CASSSSSGTGTYGYTF.

This clonotype has more than one count but fewer than ten. A much larger clone differs from this one at a single base, so this may be a read error. The chain uses TRBV2 and TRBJ1-5; the D is unclear. The CDR3 is 15 residues long. Germline CDR1 is SNHLY and CDR2 is FYNNEI. Trimming cost V 5 bases and J 3 bases, with 14 bases left between them. The CDR3 region is CASSYAYPINQPQHF. For the CDR3, the DNA is TGTGCCAGCAGTTATGCTTACCCGATCAATCAGCCCCAGCATTTT.

This clonotype showed up many times. This chain connects TRBV28 to TRBJ1-2; a weak D match, TRBD1 (6 bases). Germline CDR1 and CDR2: MDHEN and SYDVKM. Trimming removed 6 bases from V and 7 bases from J, with 15 bases in between. The CDR3 runs to 13 residues. CDR3 coding DNA: TGTGCCAGCAGGGGGTCGGGGGGCGGTGGCTACACCTTC. Its protein is CASRGSGGGGYTF.

This clonotype was seen once. The chain carries TRBV27 and TRBJ2-5, with D possibly matching TRBD1 (6 bases). Germline CDR1 and CDR2: MNHEY and SMNVEV (reference sequence). CDR3 length: 17 residues. Trimming cost V 4 bases and J 2 bases, with 20 bases left between them. The CDR3 nucleotides are TGTGCCAGCAGTTCACACCCGACAGGCCCCTTTCAAGAGACCCAGTACTTC. Translating it yields CASSSHPTGPFQETQYF.

The CDR3 loop is CASSRGSPVEQYF. DNA of the CDR3: TGTGCCAGCAGTCGCGGTAGCCCCGTCGAGCAGTACTTC. The chain is built from TRBV3-1 and TRBJ2-7; no clear D. V was trimmed by 6 bases and J by 6 bases, leaving 15 bases between them. This CDR3 comprises 13 residues. The germline gives CDR1 LGHDT, CDR2 YNNKEL (reference sequence).

This clonotype has more than one count but fewer than ten. The chain couples TRBV27 to TRBJ1-1; no clear D. The germline V gene has CDR1 MNHEY and CDR2 SMNVEV (reference sequence). The CDR3 contains 15 residues. Between the trimmed V and J ends, which lost 5 bases and 3 bases, there was a span of 16 bases. The CDR3 is CASSVYTPQHTEAFF. As DNA, the CDR3 is TGTGCCAGCAGTGTCTACACGCCCCAGCACACTGAAGCTTTCTTT.

The table lists this clonotype with a few counts. This chain connects TRBV12-3 or TRBV12-4 to TRBJ1-2; the D gene is possibly TRBD1 (5 bases). V was cut by 2 bases and J by 7 bases, with 11 bases left in between. The CDR3 sequence is 13 residues long. The CDR3 nucleotides are TGTGCCAGCAGTTTATTCAGGGTTTCTGGCTACACCTTC. This translates into CASSLFRVSGYTF.

This clonotype was picked up a small number of times. The genes are TRBV3-1 and TRBJ1-3, with no clear D. The CDR3 totals 15 residues. CDR1 and CDR2 (germline): LGHDT, YNNKEL (reference sequence). The V end was cut by 1 base, the J end by 0 bases, with 7 bases between. The CDR3 DNA reads as TGTGCCAGCAGCCAAGGGCCAGTCTCTGGAAACACCATATATTTT. This sequence encodes CASSQGPVSGNTIYF.

The J gene is TRBJ2-5, the V gene TRBV11-2; 13 bases map to TRBD2. Germline CDR1 is SGHAT and CDR2 is FQNNGV. V gave up 1 base and J gave up 2 bases; unmatched junction bases: 7. The CDR3 has 18 amino acids. The chain's CDR3 is CASSLGQRLAGGQETQYF. In DNA form, the CDR3 reads TGTGCCAGCAGCTTAGGACAGAGACTAGCGGGAGGACAAGAGACCCAGTACTTC.

This clonotype has just a few counts. This rearrangement joins TRBV12-3 or TRBV12-4 to TRBJ2-1; TRBD2 is a possible D gene (6 bases). The CDR3 sequence is 12 residues long. V was shortened by 7 bases and J by 8 bases, with 12 bases between the two germline ends. The CDR3 loop is CASTLAAYEQFF. The CDR3 bases are TGTGCCAGCACACTAGCCGCTTATGAGCAGTTCTTC.

The chain uses TRBV6-1 and TRBJ2-7; either TRBD1 or TRBD2 may fit D (5 bases each). The CDR3 loop spans 14 amino acids. Trimming cost V 1 base and J 4 bases, with 11 bases left between them. From germline, CDR1 is MNHNS and CDR2 SASEGT. The CDR3, as DNA: TGTGCCAGCAGTGAAGGGGGGTTCTGGTACGAGCAGTACTTC. Protein sequence: CASSEGGFWYEQYF.